A single sample is the source of the 27 T cell receptor beta chains below, sequenced in a study of shared clonotypes between healthy human individuals. Libraries were prepared by immunoSEQ multiplex PCR; TCRdb keeps only in-frame clonotypes and omits some of them. The sample includes 2 million to 2.5 million clones, roughly 93% of them seen just once. The sequenced sample consisted of naive CD4+ T cells from PBMCs. Documented subset: CD45RA+ positively selected. All receptors derive from a young man in good health. Some clones in this sample may be carry-over from other donors' samples.

This clone has more than one count but fewer than ten. This sequence joins TRBV29-1 and TRBJ1-1; TRBD1 is a possible D gene (5 bases). Trimming left V 4 bases short and J 6 bases short, with 15 bases between. The CDR3 contains 13 residues. Germline V gives CDR1 SQVTM, CDR2 ANQGSEA. CDR3 protein: CSVARGVAPEAFF. The CDR3 bases are TGCAGCGTTGCCCGAGGGGTTGCTCCTGAAGCTTTCTTT.

The CDR3 protein is CTSSQVLGGLGRENTGELFF. Here the CDR3 DNA reads TGCACCAGCAGCCAAGTCCTCGGGGGCCTAGGACGGGAGAACACCGGGGAGCTGTTTTTT. J is TRBJ2-2 and V is TRBV1. TRBV1 is an annotated pseudogene. CDR3 length: 20 amino acids.

The chain employs TRBV28 and TRBJ2-1; unclear D gene. Between the trimmed V and J ends, which lost 5 bases and 7 bases, there was a span of 9 bases. The CDR3 has 12 amino acids. Germline V lookup: CDR1 MDHEN, CDR2 SYDVKM. The CDR3 protein is CASSQHPNEQFF. As DNA, the CDR3 is TGTGCCAGCAGTCAACATCCAAATGAGCAGTTCTTC.

The chain uses TRBV6-1 and TRBJ2-7, with D unresolved. CDR1 is MNHNS and CDR2 is SASEGT in the germline V gene. The CDR3 runs 14 residues. Trimming took off 9 bases at V and 0 bases at J, with 15 bases between the two ends. The CDR3 coding sequence is TGTGCCAGTCTTTTCGGGCGAGTCTCCTACGAGCAGTACTTC. Translated: CASLFGRVSYEQYF.

The chain has TRBV2 and TRBJ2-7; D not resolved. With 5 bases removed from V and 2 bases from J, the gap between germline ends came to 4 bases. This CDR3 spans 11 amino acids. The germline V gene has CDR1 SNHLY and CDR2 FYNNEI. The CDR3 loop is CASSTAYEQYF. CDR3 in DNA: TGTGCCAGCAGTACTGCCTACGAGCAGTACTTC. The variable domain in full, completed from reference TRBV2 and TRBJ2-7, reads EPEVTQTPSHQVTQMGQEVILRCVPISNHLYFYWYRQILGQKVEFLVSFYNNEISEKSEIFDDQFSVERPDGSNFTLKIRSTKLEDSAMYFCASSTAYEQYFGPGTRLTVT.

J is TRBJ1-1 and V is TRBV15, with D possibly matching TRBD1 (5 bases). CDR3 length: 13 residues. V was cut by 0 bases and J by 8 bases, with 10 bases left in between. From germline, CDR1 is LNHNV and CDR2 YYDKDF (reference sequence). CDR3 bases: TGTGCCACCAGCAGAGACAGGGTGGTCGAAGCTTTCTTT. As protein: CATSRDRVVEAFF.

The CDR3 coding sequence is TGTGCCAGCAGTCCCAGGGCGGGCGCCGATGAGCAGTTCTTC. It encodes CASSPRAGADEQFF. The chain employs TRBV27 and TRBJ2-1; tentatively, D is TRBD1 or TRBD2 (5 bases each). Trimming left V 5 bases short and J 8 bases short, with 16 bases between. CDR3 length: 14 amino acids. Germline-derived CDR1 and CDR2 are MNHEY and SMNVEV (reference sequence).

In nucleotides, the CDR3 is TGTGCCAGCAGCCGTGGGATGGGCGGAGCCCAAGAGACCCAGTACTTC. Protein product: CASSRGMGGAQETQYF. The chain links TRBV7-3 to TRBJ2-5; D ambiguous. V was pared by 5 bases and J by 1 base, with 17 bases between. The CDR3 contains 16 residues. Germline loops: CDR1 SGHTA, CDR2 FQGTGA.

The chain carries TRBV4-2 and TRBJ1-2; D not certain. This CDR3 is 15 amino acids long. The germline gives CDR1 LGHNA, CDR2 YNFKEQ. Trimming stripped 5 bases from V and 3 bases from J, with 16 bases between. The CDR3 DNA reads as TGTGCCAGCAGCACTTCTGTGGGTCCTTACTATGGCTACACCTTC. The encoded protein is CASSTSVGPYYGYTF.

The chain employs TRBV10-3 and TRBJ1-2; D ambiguous. V was trimmed by 5 bases and J by 7 bases, leaving 20 bases between them. CDR3 size: 15 residues. Germline assignment: CDR1 ENHRY and CDR2 SYGVKD. CDR3 in amino acids: CAISTSWLPQSGYTF. DNA of the CDR3: TGTGCCATCAGTACCTCGTGGCTGCCTCAATCTGGCTACACCTTC.

For this clone: This sample also contains other DNA sequences that code for the same CDR3. This chain connects TRBV18 to TRBJ2-7; 9 bases are a match to TRBD1. Germline-derived CDR1 and CDR2 are KGHSH and LQKENI. CDR3 length: 13 residues. After removal of 3 bases from V and 6 bases from J, the junction contained 3 bases not matched to a gene. CDR3 sequence (DNA): TGTGCCAGCTCACCGGGACAGGGATCCGAGCAGTACTTC. This translates into CASSPGQGSEQYF. Full variable domain (outside the CDR3, taken from reference TRBV18 and TRBJ2-7): NAGVMQNPRHLVRRRGQEARLRCSPMKGHSHVYWYRQLPEEGLKFMVYLQKENIIDESGMPKERFSAEFPKEGPSILRIQQVVRGDSAAYFCASSPGQGSEQYFGPGTRLTVT.

V is TRBV7-3 and J is TRBJ1-1, with D maybe TRBD1 (5 bases). V was cut by 2 bases and J by 1 base, with 11 bases left in between. Germline V gives CDR1 SGHTA, CDR2 FQGTGA. This CDR3 spans 15 amino acids. The CDR3 nucleotides read TGTGCCAGCAGCTTATTTGGTAGGGGGAACACTGAAGCTTTCTTT. Protein product: CASSLFGRGNTEAFF.

The chain employs TRBV18 and TRBJ2-7; maybe TRBD1 (7 bases). V shed 3 bases and J shed 4 bases, with 19 bases lying between them. Germline CDR1 KGHSH, CDR2 LQKENI. The CDR3 runs to 16 residues. The CDR3 bases are TGTGCCAGCTCACCGTGGATGGGGCAGGGGGGATACGAGCAGTACTTC. Amino acids: CASSPWMGQGGYEQYF.

The rearrangement joins TRBV5-5 to TRBJ2-7, with TRBD1 matching over 7 bases. The length of the CDR3 is 17 residues. Trimming cost V 5 bases and J 8 bases; bases outside gene matches: 22. In germline, CDR1 is SGHKS, CDR2 YYEKEE (reference sequence). The CDR3 DNA reads TGTGCCAGCAGATTATCCGGGACAGTCGAACGAACTACGAAGCAGTACTTC. Its translation is CASRLSGTVERTTKQYF.

The chain employs TRBV14 and TRBJ1-2; D gene unclear. Trimming shortened V by 0 bases and J by 3 bases, and 11 bases separated the two germline ends. The CDR3 sequence is 15 residues long. Germline V CDR1 and CDR2: SGHDN, FVKESK. In DNA form, the CDR3 reads TGTGCCAGCAGCCAAGAGCATGGGAAGTACTATGGCTACACCTTC. This gives the protein CASSQEHGKYYGYTF.

The V gene is TRBV5-4, the J gene TRBJ2-1; a possible D gene is TRBD2 (6 bases). Germline lookup yields CDR1 SGHNT and CDR2 YYREEE (reference sequence). The CDR3 contains 15 residues. V lost 4 bases and J lost 6, with 17 bases in between. The DNA of the CDR3 is TGTGCCAGCAGCCACCCTGGCGGGGACGGCAATGAGCAGTTCTTC. Its protein is CASSHPGGDGNEQFF.

CDR3 nucleotides: TGTGCCAGCAGTCCGGGACCGCTTTATGGCTACACCTTC. It specifies CASSPGPLYGYTF. This chain links TRBV28 with TRBJ1-2; a weak D match, TRBD1 (5 bases). The germline gives CDR1 MDHEN, CDR2 SYDVKM. The CDR3 contains 13 residues. The V and J ends lost 5 bases and 5 bases respectively, with 12 bases between them.

J is TRBJ2-7 and V is TRBV5-5, with unresolved D. With 3 bases removed from V and 5 bases from J, the gap between germline ends came to 21 bases. CDR1 SGHKS and CDR2 YYEKEE come from the germline V gene (reference sequence). This CDR3 region has 16 residues. Written as DNA, the CDR3 is TGTGCCAGCAGCTACCGATTTTCCCGGTACAGCGACGAGCAGTACTTC. This codes for CASSYRFSRYSDEQYF. Drawing the rest from reference TRBV5-5 and TRBJ2-7, the complete variable domain is DAGVTQSPTHLIKTRGQQVTLRCSPISGHKSVSWYQQVLGQGPQFIFQYYEKEERGRGNFPDRFSARQFPNYSSELNVNALLLGDSALYLCASSYRFSRYSDEQYFGPGTRLTVT.

The chain combines TRBV29-1 with TRBJ1-1; D might be TRBD1 (5 bases). The CDR3 consists of 16 residues. The V end lost 6 bases, the J end lost 1 base, and 21 bases lay between the germline ends. Looked up from germline, CDR1 is SQVTM and CDR2 is ANQGSEA. The chain's CDR3 is CSVDRRALGANTEAFF. CDR3 bases: TGCAGCGTCGATCGGAGGGCCCTCGGGGCGAACACTGAAGCTTTCTTT. The full variable domain, in which reference TRBV29-1 and TRBJ1-1 provide the parts outside the CDR3, is SAVISQKPSRDICQRGTSLTIQCQVDSQVTMMFWYRQQPGQSLTLIATANQGSEATYESGFVIDKFPISRPNLTFSTLTVSNMSPEDSSIYLCSVDRRALGANTEAFFGQGTRLTVV.

There are a few counts of this clone. The same CDR3 arises from other DNA sequences in this sample as well. V is TRBV11-2 and J is TRBJ2-7, with D uncertain. The CDR3 runs 11 residues. Per the germline V gene, CDR1 is SGHAT and CDR2 is FQNNGV. Trimming pared 1 base from V and 3 bases from J, leaving 1 base between. Written as DNA, the CDR3 is TGTGCCAGCAGCTTAGTCTACGAGCAGTACTTC. It translates to CASSLVYEQYF.

This chain connects TRBV27 to TRBJ1-1, with D perhaps TRBD1 (6 bases). CDR1 and CDR2 (germline): MNHEY, SMNVEV (reference sequence). Trimming removed 3 bases at V and 5 bases at J, with 25 bases between. This CDR3 is 18 amino acids long. The DNA for the CDR3 is TGTGCCAGCAGTTTGTTCCCCACCAGGGGTTGGGTAACGACTGAAGCTTTCTTT. It translates to CASSLFPTRGWVTTEAFF.

This clone was recorded once. This sample also contains other DNA sequences that code for the same CDR3. This chain connects TRBV11-3 to TRBJ1-1; D is ambiguous. This CDR3 contains 13 residues. V was trimmed by 1 base and J by 5 bases, leaving 8 bases between them. Germline lookup yields CDR1 SGHNT and CDR2 YENEEA. The CDR3 DNA sequence: TGTGCCAGCAGCTTAGGACCGGGAACTGAAGCTTTCTTT. Translating gives CASSLGPGTEAFF.

About this clone itself: The same CDR3 is also encoded by other DNA sequences in this sample. The chain employs TRBV7-2 and TRBJ2-7, with 12 bases aligning to TRBD2. Per the germline V gene, CDR1 is SGHTA and CDR2 is FQGNSA. Losses at the gene ends were 2 bases for V and 1 base for J; bases not matched to a gene: 9. The CDR3 totals 18 residues. CDR3 loop: CASSLRGLAGGPSYEQYF. In nucleotides, the CDR3 is TGTGCCAGCAGCTTACGAGGCCTAGCGGGAGGGCCATCCTACGAGCAGTACTTC.

With regard to this clone: Within the sample, other DNA sequences also encode this same CDR3. The rearrangement joins TRBV4-3 to TRBJ2-7; no clear D. The V and J ends lost 0 bases and 4 bases respectively, with 7 bases between them. The germline gives CDR1 LGHNA, CDR2 YSLEER. The CDR3 has 13 residues. CDR3 nucleotides: TGCGCCAGCAGCCAAGACCTTCTGTACGAGCAGTACTTC. Translating it yields CASSQDLLYEQYF.

This chain joins TRBV19 and TRBJ2-6; 8 nucleotides match TRBD1. Germline V lookup: CDR1 LNHDA, CDR2 SQIVND (reference sequence). J was trimmed by 13 bases and V by 6 bases; bases with no gene match: 14. The CDR3 is made up of 15 amino acids. CDR3 sequence: CASSPNSGGGGVLTF. Here the CDR3 DNA reads TGTGCCAGTAGCCCAAATTCAGGGGGCGGTGGGGTCCTGACTTTC.

The chain couples TRBV6-1 to TRBJ2-7; 12 nucleotides agree with TRBD2. Looked up from germline, CDR1 is MNHNS and CDR2 is SASEGT. The CDR3 extends over 14 amino acids. Losses at the gene ends were 3 bases for V and 12 bases for J; bases not matched to a gene: 9. The CDR3 DNA reads as TGTGCCAGCAGTGAGACGACTAGCGGGAGTCTTAGGTACTTC. This translates into CASSETTSGSLRYF.

This chain connects TRBV5-1 to TRBJ2-3; no clear D gene. This CDR3 is built from 16 residues. Germline CDR1 reads SGHRS; CDR2 reads YFSETQ. V lost 0 bases and J 2 bases, leaving 13 bases between the germline ends. The CDR3 is CASSLARRSPTDTQYF. The CDR3, as DNA: TGCGCCAGCAGCTTGGCCCGCCGGAGCCCCACAGATACGCAGTATTTT.